The sample holds a few counts of the clone carrying this T cell receptor beta chain. Primers for the PCR totalled 60 Vbeta and 13 Jbeta. Clones were sequenced by immunoSEQ multiplex PCR, and TCRdb holds only the in-frame ones, with some missing. The data contain more than 95,000 clones, around 80% of them singletons. This record comes from a study of cytomegalovirus exposure and HLA in healthy donors. The CDR3 has 16 residues. Per germline, CDR1 SNHLY and CDR2 FYNNEI. The V end was cut by 1 base, the J end by 6 bases, with 15 bases between. The source is a man aged 40-55 years in good health and CMV-seropositive. The chain carries TRBV2 and TRBJ2-2; D gene ambiguous. Sequenced: PBMCs. The CDR3 sequence is CASSEGFPRQPGELFF. In DNA form, the CDR3 reads TGTGCCAGCAGTGAAGGTTTCCCCCGACAACCCGGGGAGCTGTTTTTT.